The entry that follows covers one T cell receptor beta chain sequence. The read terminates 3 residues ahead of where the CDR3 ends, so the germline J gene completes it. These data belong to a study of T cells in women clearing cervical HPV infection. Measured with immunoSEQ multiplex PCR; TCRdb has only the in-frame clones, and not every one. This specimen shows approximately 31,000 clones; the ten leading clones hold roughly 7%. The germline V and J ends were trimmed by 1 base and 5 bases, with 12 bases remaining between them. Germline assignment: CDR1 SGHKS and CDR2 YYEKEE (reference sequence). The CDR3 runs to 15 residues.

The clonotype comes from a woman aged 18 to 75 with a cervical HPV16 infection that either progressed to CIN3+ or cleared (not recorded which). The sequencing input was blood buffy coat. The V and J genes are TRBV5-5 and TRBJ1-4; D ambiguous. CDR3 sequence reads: CASSLIGVGNEKLFF. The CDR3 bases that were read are TGTGCCAGCAGCTTGATCGGGGTTGGGAATGAAAAA.